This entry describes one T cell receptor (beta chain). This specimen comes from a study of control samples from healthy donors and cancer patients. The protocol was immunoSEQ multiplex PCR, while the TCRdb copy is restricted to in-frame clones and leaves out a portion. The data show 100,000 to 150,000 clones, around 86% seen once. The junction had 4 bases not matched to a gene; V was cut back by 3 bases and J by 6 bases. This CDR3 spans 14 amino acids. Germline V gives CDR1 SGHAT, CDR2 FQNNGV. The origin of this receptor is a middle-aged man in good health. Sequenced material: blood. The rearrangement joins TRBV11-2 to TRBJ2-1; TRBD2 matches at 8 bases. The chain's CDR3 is CASSLLGGGNEQFF. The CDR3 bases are TGTGCCAGCAGCTTGCTCGGGGGGGGCAATGAGCAGTTCTTC. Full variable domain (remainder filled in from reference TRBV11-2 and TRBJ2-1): EAGVAQSPRYKIIEKRQSVAFWCNPISGHATLYWYQQILGQGPKLLIQFQNNGVVDDSQLPKDRFSAERLKGVDSTLKIQPAKLEDSAVYLCASSLLGGGNEQFFGPGTRLTVL.